A selection of T cell receptor beta chains follows, all from one sample in a study of CD4+ T cells in melanoma. Clones were read by immunoSEQ multiplex PCR, and TCRdb kept only the in-frame ones, dropping some. The profile covers some 14,000 clones, with approximately 62% appearing a single time and approximately 15% taken by the ten largest. The sequenced sample consisted of cells from a culture (not recorded whether cultured in vitro). These receptors were taken from a human donor with melanoma. Each CDR3 is given with its conserved first and last residue. Each record gives: CDR3 DNA, CDR3 protein, V gene, J gene, clone size, D gene. A D gene is named only where the DNA matches it firmly. The listing skips clone size in some rows; elsewhere it reads once, few, many or a size class.

DNA: TGTGCCAGCAGCTCATCCAGAATTATGAACACTGAAGCTTTCTTT
CDR3: CASSSSRIMNTEAFF
V: TRBV7-3
J: TRBJ1-1
size: .
D: .

DNA: TGTGCCAGCAGTGAGTTAGGCAGGGCTACAGATACGCAGTATTTT
CDR3: CASSELGRATDTQYF
V: TRBV2
J: TRBJ2-3
size: few
D: .

DNA: TGTGCCAGCAGCTTAGGGACAGCCTTCTACGAGCAGTACTTC
CDR3: CASSLGTAFYEQYF
V: TRBV7-2
J: TRBJ2-7
size: .
D: .

DNA: TGCAGCGTTAGGACAGTTGAAAAACTGTTTTTT
CDR3: CSVRTVEKLFF
V: TRBV29-1
J: TRBJ1-4
size: .
D: .

DNA: TGCGCCAGCAGCTTTAGGACTCCGTCCCAAGAGACCCAGTACTTC
CDR3: CASSFRTPSQETQYF
V: TRBV5-1
J: TRBJ2-5
size: .
D: .

DNA: TGTGCCAGCAGGAGACAGGGGGCCGGGGAGCTGTTTTTT
CDR3: CASRRQGAGELFF
V: TRBV2
J: TRBJ2-2
size: .
D: TRBD1

DNA: TGTGCCAGCAGTCCGACTAGCGGGGGGTTATACGAGCAGTACTTC
CDR3: CASSPTSGGLYEQYF
V: TRBV6-5
J: TRBJ2-7
size: .
D: TRBD2

DNA: TGTGCCAGCAGTCCACTTAATGAGCAGTTCTTC
CDR3: CASSPLNEQFF
V: TRBV25-1
J: TRBJ2-1
size: .
D: .

DNA: TGCGCCAGCAGCATTCAGGGCCTCGGCTACACCTTC
CDR3: CASSIQGLGYTF
V: TRBV5-1
J: TRBJ1-2
size: few
D: .

DNA: TGTGCCAGCAGCGGGACTAGCGGGGCCCTCCAAGAGACCCAGTACTTC
CDR3: CASSGTSGALQETQYF
V: TRBV2
J: TRBJ2-5
size: .
D: TRBD2

DNA: TGTGCCAGCAGCTTAGCGCTAGGGGGTAATCAGCCCCAGCATTTT
CDR3: CASSLALGGNQPQHF
V: TRBV7-2
J: TRBJ1-5
size: .
D: .

DNA: TGTGCCTGGAGCGGGGGGGGCGCAAACATTCAGTACTTC
CDR3: CAWSGGGANIQYF
V: TRBV30
J: TRBJ2-4
size: .
D: TRBD2

DNA: TGTGCCAGCAGCTTAGACGGGCAGGGGGGTAATTCACCCCTCCACTTT
CDR3: CASSLDGQGGNSPLHF
V: TRBV13
J: TRBJ1-6
size: .
D: TRBD1

DNA: TGTGCCAGCAGTTACTCGAAGGGGAGTAATGAAAAACTGTTTTTT
CDR3: CASSYSKGSNEKLFF
V: TRBV10-3
J: TRBJ1-4
size: .
D: .

DNA: TGCGCCAGCAGCTTGAATGGGCCAGATCAGCAAGCTTTCTTT
CDR3: CASSLNGPDQQAFF
V: TRBV5-1
J: TRBJ1-1
size: few
D: .

DNA: TGTGCCAGCAGCTTAGCAAACGGTCGTGAAGCTTTCTTT
CDR3: CASSLANGREAFF
V: TRBV7-8
J: TRBJ1-1
size: .
D: .

DNA: TGTGCCAGCTCACCACGACAGACCTACGAGCAGTACTTC
CDR3: CASSPRQTYEQYF
V: TRBV18
J: TRBJ2-7
size: .
D: .

DNA: TGTGCCAGCAGTTACTCCTTCCATTCACCCCTCCACTTT
CDR3: CASSYSFHSPLHF
V: TRBV6-6
J: TRBJ1-6
size: few
D: .

DNA: TGTGCCAGCAGCCGATCCGCAAGCACAGATACGCAGTATTTT
CDR3: CASSRSASTDTQYF
V: TRBV11-2
J: TRBJ2-3
size: once
D: .

DNA: TGCGCCAGCAGCTTGCTGGGACAGATGAACACTGAAGCTTTCTTT
CDR3: CASSLLGQMNTEAFF
V: TRBV5-1
J: TRBJ1-1
size: .
D: TRBD1

DNA: TGTGCCAGTAGTAGGGGAACCATGAGGGCCTTGAACACTGAAGCTTTCTTT
CDR3: CASSRGTMRALNTEAFF
V: TRBV19
J: TRBJ1-1
size: few
D: .

DNA: TGTGCCAGTATTGGGACAGCTGGAGGTCCGCCCCAGCATTTT
CDR3: CASIGTAGGPPQHF
V: TRBV19
J: TRBJ1-5
size: .
D: TRBD1

DNA: TGTGCCAGCAGCTTGTATATAAAAGAGACCCAGTACTTC
CDR3: CASSLYIKETQYF
V: TRBV5-6
J: TRBJ2-5
size: .
D: .

DNA: TGTGCCAGCAAGGACAGAACAAGCTCCTATAATTCACCCCTCCACTTT
CDR3: CASKDRTSSYNSPLHF
V: TRBV2
J: TRBJ1-6
size: .
D: .

DNA: TGTGCCAGCAGCTCGGGACAGCTTACCTACGAGCAGTACTTC
CDR3: CASSSGQLTYEQYF
V: TRBV11-3
J: TRBJ2-7
size: .
D: TRBD1

DNA: TGTGCCAGCAGCTTTTTGGCTAACTATGGCTACACCTTC
CDR3: CASSFLANYGYTF
V: TRBV7-9
J: TRBJ1-2
size: medium-sized
D: .

DNA: TGTGCCAGCAGCTTGCCGACAGGGGATAGGTACGAGCAGTACTTC
CDR3: CASSLPTGDRYEQYF
V: TRBV5-8
J: TRBJ2-7
size: few
D: TRBD1

DNA: TGTGCCAGCAGCTTAAACCGGGACAGGGCTCTCACCGGGGAGCTGTTTTTT
CDR3: CASSLNRDRALTGELFF
V: TRBV7-2
J: TRBJ2-2
size: .
D: TRBD1

DNA: TGTGCCAGCAGCAGACGGGCTGGGGAGCTGTTTTTT
CDR3: CASSRRAGELFF
V: TRBV6-5
J: TRBJ2-2
size: few
D: .

DNA: TGCGCCAGCAGCTTGGGGACTAGCGGCGCCTACGAGCAGTACTTC
CDR3: CASSLGTSGAYEQYF
V: TRBV5-1
J: TRBJ2-7
size: .
D: TRBD2

DNA: TGCGCCAGCAGCTTGTTCACGGACTCCTACGAGCAGTACTTC
CDR3: CASSLFTDSYEQYF
V: TRBV5-1
J: TRBJ2-7
size: .
D: .

DNA: TGTGCTAGTGGTTTGGCCCGGGTGTTCGGCTATGGCTACACCTTC
CDR3: CASGLARVFGYGYTF
V: TRBV12-5
J: TRBJ1-2
size: .
D: .

DNA: TGTGCCAGCAGCGGGACAGCAGACACCGGGGAGCTGTTTTTT
CDR3: CASSGTADTGELFF
V: TRBV5-4
J: TRBJ2-2
size: .
D: TRBD1

DNA: TGCGCCAGCAGCCAAGTGAGCTTCCTGGAGACCCAGTACTTC
CDR3: CASSQVSFLETQYF
V: TRBV4-1
J: TRBJ2-5
size: .
D: .

DNA: TGTGCCAGCTCACCGGAGAGGACAGGGGTGTATGGCTACACCTTC
CDR3: CASSPERTGVYGYTF
V: TRBV18
J: TRBJ1-2
size: .
D: TRBD1

DNA: TGTGCCAGCAGCCGAGGGGTCAGGGGGCCCTCGAACACTGAAGCTTTCTTT
CDR3: CASSRGVRGPSNTEAFF
V: TRBV7-8
J: TRBJ1-1
size: .
D: TRBD1

DNA: TGTGCCAGCAGTGCCGACATCACCTCCTACGAGCAGTACTTC
CDR3: CASSADITSYEQYF
V: TRBV6-1
J: TRBJ2-7
size: .
D: .

DNA: TGTGCCAGCCTAGGGCGGGGCAACACCGGGGAGCTGTTTTTT
CDR3: CASLGRGNTGELFF
V: TRBV13
J: TRBJ2-2
size: .
D: .

DNA: TGTGCCAGCAGCTCCGGGACGTCGCCCTACAATGAGCAGTTCTTC
CDR3: CASSSGTSPYNEQFF
V: TRBV7-9
J: TRBJ2-1
size: .
D: .

DNA: TGTGCCAGCAGCTTGAACAGGGCCACTAATGAAAAACTGTTTTTT
CDR3: CASSLNRATNEKLFF
V: TRBV5-4
J: TRBJ1-4
size: .
D: .

DNA: TGTGCCAGCAGCTTGGGAAGGAAAACTCCCTACGAGCAGTACTTC
CDR3: CASSLGRKTPYEQYF
V: TRBV5-8
J: TRBJ2-7
size: .
D: .

DNA: TGCGCCAACGCCGGTGGGACAGGAGATGCTGGCGAGCAGTACTTC
CDR3: CANAGGTGDAGEQYF
V: TRBV10-1
J: TRBJ2-7
size: .
D: TRBD1

DNA: TGTGCCAGCAGGCCGGGACTAGACAATGAGCAGTTCTTC
CDR3: CASRPGLDNEQFF
V: TRBV27
J: TRBJ2-1
size: .
D: TRBD2

DNA: TGTGCCAGTAGTATAGAATTAGGCCGGGTCAGTCAGCCCCAGCATTTT
CDR3: CASSIELGRVSQPQHF
V: TRBV19
J: TRBJ1-5
size: .
D: .

DNA: TGTGCCAGCAGTGAAGCAGGGCCACCCGGGGATACGCAGTATTTT
CDR3: CASSEAGPPGDTQYF
V: TRBV2
J: TRBJ2-3
size: .
D: .

DNA: TGTGCCATCAGCGACCCGCCAGTAAAGTCTGGGTCCTACGAGCAGTACTTC
CDR3: CAISDPPVKSGSYEQYF
V: TRBV10-3
J: TRBJ2-7
size: .
D: .

DNA: TGTGCCATCAGTGAGTCGATGGCAGGCCCTTTCGACGACTATGGCTACACCTTC
CDR3: CAISESMAGPFDDYGYTF
V: TRBV10-3
J: TRBJ1-2
size: .
D: .

DNA: TGTGCCAGCGGGGACTGGAGCTCTGGAAACACCATATATTTT
CDR3: CASGDWSSGNTIYF
V: TRBV7-9
J: TRBJ1-3
size: .
D: .

DNA: TGTGCCAGCATTGGGGGCTTTGGCAATCAGCCCCAGCATTTT
CDR3: CASIGGFGNQPQHF
V: TRBV6-6
J: TRBJ1-5
size: few
D: .